Listed below are T cell receptor beta chains from one sample, sequenced in a study of shared clonotypes between healthy human individuals. Data came from immunoSEQ multiplex PCR; TCRdb stores just in-frame clones and leaves some out. In the table there are some 2,500,000 clones, approximately 93% of which are singletons. Sample: naive CD4+ T cells from PBMCs. The receptors here all came from a man younger than 30 in good health. Some clones in this sample may be carry-over from other donors' samples. The CDR3 runs from the conserved cysteine through the conserved F or W. The D gene is left open where the match is weak. The listing skips clone size in some rows; elsewhere it reads once, few, many or a size class.

v_gene: TRBV5-1
abundance: once
j_gene: TRBJ2-7
d_gene: .
CDR3nt: TGCGCCAGCAGCTTGGTTGTGGGAGAGCAGTACTTC
CDR3aa: CASSLVVGEQYF

v_gene: TRBV7-3
abundance: .
j_gene: TRBJ2-1
d_gene: .
CDR3nt: TGTGCCAGCAGCCATGATAGCGGGCAGGGGCTCAATGAGCAGTTCTTC
CDR3aa: CASSHDSGQGLNEQFF

v_gene: TRBV6-4
abundance: once
j_gene: TRBJ2-3
d_gene: TRBD2
CDR3nt: TGTGCCAGCAGGCAAGCTAGCGGGACAGATACGCAGTATTTT
CDR3aa: CASRQASGTDTQYF

v_gene: TRBV5-6
abundance: .
j_gene: TRBJ1-3
d_gene: .
CDR3nt: TGTGCCAGCAGCTTGGCCTATTTCGGGGGAAACACCATATATTTT
CDR3aa: CASSLAYFGGNTIYF

v_gene: TRBV7-9
abundance: once
j_gene: TRBJ2-5
d_gene: .
CDR3nt: TGTGCCAGCAGCAGAAACCAAGAGACCCAGTACTTC
CDR3aa: CASSRNQETQYF

v_gene: TRBV2
abundance: .
j_gene: TRBJ2-3
d_gene: .
CDR3nt: TGTGCCAGCAACAGGCGAAGTACAGATACGCAGTATTTT
CDR3aa: CASNRRSTDTQYF

v_gene: TRBV4-1
abundance: .
j_gene: TRBJ2-7
d_gene: .
CDR3nt: TGCGCCAGCAGCCCATTGGGCCGAACCTACGAGCAGTACTTC
CDR3aa: CASSPLGRTYEQYF

v_gene: TRBV6-6
abundance: .
j_gene: TRBJ2-1
d_gene: .
CDR3nt: TGTGCCAGCAGTGGACATAGCGGCAATGAGCAGTTCTTC
CDR3aa: CASSGHSGNEQFF

v_gene: TRBV7-3
abundance: .
j_gene: TRBJ1-1
d_gene: .
CDR3nt: TGTGCCAGCAGCTTGTCAACAGGTAACACTGAAGCTTTCTTT
CDR3aa: CASSLSTGNTEAFF

v_gene: TRBV7-9
abundance: .
j_gene: TRBJ2-7
d_gene: TRBD1
CDR3nt: TGTGCCAGCAGCACCCGGACAGGGGGCTCCTACGAGCAGTACTTC
CDR3aa: CASSTRTGGSYEQYF

v_gene: TRBV7-6
abundance: once
j_gene: TRBJ2-1
d_gene: .
CDR3nt: TGTGCCAGCAGCTTATCCCTTTCCTACAATGAGCAGTTCTTC
CDR3aa: CASSLSLSYNEQFF

v_gene: TRBV25-1
abundance: .
j_gene: TRBJ2-5
d_gene: TRBD2
CDR3nt: TGTGCCAGCAGTGAATATAGGCCCGGGACTAATAAAGAGACCCAGTACTTC
CDR3aa: CASSEYRPGTNKETQYF

v_gene: TRBV28
abundance: .
j_gene: TRBJ1-2
d_gene: .
CDR3nt: TGTGCCAGCAGTTCCGCAAGGGCCACCGGCTACACCTTC
CDR3aa: CASSSARATGYTF

v_gene: TRBV11-1
abundance: .
j_gene: TRBJ2-7
d_gene: .
CDR3nt: TGTGCCAGCAGCTTAGCCCCCTTGGAGGCCTACGAGCAGTACTTC
CDR3aa: CASSLAPLEAYEQYF

v_gene: TRBV9
abundance: .
j_gene: TRBJ2-3
d_gene: TRBD2
CDR3nt: TGTGCCAGCAGCGCACCTCGGACTAGTGGTTCGGTCACAGATACGCAGTATTTT
CDR3aa: CASSAPRTSGSVTDTQYF

v_gene: TRBV6-5
abundance: .
j_gene: TRBJ1-4
d_gene: .
CDR3nt: TGTGCCAGCAGTTTGAAGCCCGGGGGGCGGGAAAAACTGTTTTTT
CDR3aa: CASSLKPGGREKLFF

v_gene: TRBV28
abundance: .
j_gene: TRBJ2-3
d_gene: TRBD2
CDR3nt: TGTGCCAGCAGTTTATGGACTAGCGGGAGTATCCTGCGTACGCAGTATTTT
CDR3aa: CASSLWTSGSILRTQYF